The next 9 T cell receptor beta chains were all read from a single sample in a study of graft-versus-host responses after intestinal transplantation. Some clones are missing from TCRdb's copy, which holds only in-frame ones; the method was immunoSEQ multiplex PCR. The table has some 130,000 clones, roughly 93% seen once. Antigens for these TCRs are unknown. The sequenced sample was unstimulated CD4+ T cells sorted from spleen or lymph node cells, obtained before intestinal transplant. Receptors originate from a human donor who received an intestinal transplant.

The CDR3 here is CASRGRLGDEQYF. For the CDR3, the DNA is TGTGCCAGCAGGGGACGTCTTGGTGACGAGCAGTACTTC. This sequence joins TRBV6-1 and TRBJ2-7; D may correspond to TRBD1 or TRBD2 (5 bases each). There are 13 residues in the CDR3. The V and J ends lost 6 bases and 5 bases respectively, with 14 bases between them. CDR1 and CDR2 from the germline V gene are MNHNS and SASEGT.

Turning to this clone: The germline gene is not matched at one end of the junction; a read error may be the cause. The rearrangement joins TRBV6-1 to TRBJ2-7; weak D call: TRBD1 (5 bases). CDR3 length: 13 amino acids. Looked up from germline, CDR1 is MNHNS and CDR2 is SASEGT. CDR3 DNA sequence: TGTGCCAGCGGTGACAGCCCCAGGAGCGAGCAGTACTTC. Residues: CASGDSPRSEQYF.

The chain recombines TRBV7-2 with TRBJ2-7; 8 bases are shared with TRBD2. The CDR3 length is 16 residues. Per germline, CDR1 SGHTA and CDR2 FQGNSA. The V gene end was trimmed by 6 bases and the J gene end by 2 bases; junction bases not matched to a gene: 12. The CDR3: CASSPRVAGRTYEQYF. CDR3 nucleotide sequence: TGTGCCAGCAGTCCCAGGGTAGCGGGACGGACCTACGAGCAGTACTTC.

The rearrangement joins TRBV9 to TRBJ1-1, with 10 bases aligning to TRBD1. V lost 4 bases to trimming and J lost 3 bases; unmatched junction nucleotides: 6. There are 15 residues in the CDR3. CDR1 and CDR2 (germline): SGDLS, YYNGEE. The CDR3 coding sequence is TGTGCCAGCAGCTCACAGGACAGGGGGGACACTGAAGCTTTCTTT. It yields the protein CASSSQDRGDTEAFF.

The chain has TRBV6-5 and TRBJ2-5; tentatively, D is TRBD1 (5 bases). CDR1 is MNHEY and CDR2 is SVGAGI in the germline V gene. The CDR3 consists of 16 residues. Trimming shortened V by 2 bases and J by 5 bases, and 18 bases separated the two germline ends. CDR3 protein: CASSYGPVGLGETQYF. The CDR3 nucleotides are TGTGCCAGCAGTTACGGGCCTGTGGGGCTTGGGGAGACCCAGTACTTC.

The table lists this clone with a count of one. The rearrangement joins TRBV19 to TRBJ2-2; no firm D call. Germline values: CDR1 LNHDA, CDR2 SQIVND (reference sequence). Trimming took off 1 base at V and 1 base at J, with 7 bases between the two ends. The CDR3 sequence is 15 residues long. CDR3 nucleotides: TGTGCCAGTAGTATAGCGCGGATGAACACCGGGGAGCTGTTTTTT. As protein: CASSIARMNTGELFF.

CDR3 nucleotides: TGCGCCAGCAGCTGGTTAGACAGGCTTAGCACAGATACGCAGTATTTT. It translates to CASSWLDRLSTDTQYF. This chain uses TRBV5-1 with TRBJ2-3; tentatively, D is TRBD1 (6 bases). Trimming removed 3 bases from V and 0 bases from J, with 14 bases in between. Germline V gene data show CDR1 as SGHRS and CDR2 as YFSETQ. This CDR3 spans 16 amino acids.

CDR3 amino acids: CASSQTISGNTIYF. The CDR3, as DNA: TGTGCCAGCAGTCAGACAATCTCTGGAAACACCATATATTTT. The rearrangement links TRBV14 to TRBJ1-3; D is unresolved. CDR3 length: 14 amino acids. Trimming shortened V by 6 bases and J by 0 bases, and 9 bases separated the two germline ends. Germline-derived CDR1 and CDR2 are SGHDN and FVKESK.

The chain couples TRBV12-5 to TRBJ2-5, with D possibly TRBD1 on 6 matching bases. V was pared by 5 bases and J by 2 bases, with 9 bases between. Per the germline V gene, CDR1 is LGHNT and CDR2 is FRNRAP. CDR3 length: 13 amino acids. The CDR3 sequence is CASGTQGQETQYF. For the CDR3, the DNA is TGTGCTAGTGGTACCCAGGGGCAAGAGACCCAGTACTTC. Looking up the rest from reference TRBV12-5 and TRBJ2-5 gives the full variable domain: DARVTQTPRHKVTEMGQEVTMRCQPILGHNTVFWYRQTMMQGLELLAYFRNRAPLDDSGMPKDRFSAEMPDATLATLKIQPSEPRDSAVYFCASGTQGQETQYFGPGTRLLVL.